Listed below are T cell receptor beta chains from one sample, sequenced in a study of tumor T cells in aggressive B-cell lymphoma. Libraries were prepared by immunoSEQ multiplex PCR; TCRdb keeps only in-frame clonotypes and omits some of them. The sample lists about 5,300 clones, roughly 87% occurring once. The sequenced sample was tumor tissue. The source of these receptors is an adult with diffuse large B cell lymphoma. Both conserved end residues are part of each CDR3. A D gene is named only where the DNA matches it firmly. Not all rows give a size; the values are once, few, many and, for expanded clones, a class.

DNA: TGTGCCAGCAGTCCCTATGCCCTAGCCACCTACGAGCAGTACTTC
CDR3: CASSPYALATYEQYF
V: TRBV28
D: NA
size: NA
J: TRBJ2-7

DNA: TGTGCCAGCATCCCCCTCCAGAGAGGAAACACTGAAGCTTTCTTT
CDR3: CASIPLQRGNTEAFF
V: TRBV9
D: NA
size: NA
J: TRBJ1-1

DNA: TGTGCCACCAGCAGGGAGGACAGGGGAGGAAGCGGGGAGCTGTTTTTT
CDR3: CATSREDRGGSGELFF
V: TRBV15
D: TRBD1
size: NA
J: TRBJ2-2

DNA: TGTGCCAGCAGCTTGTGGGAGACTTATAGCAATCAGCCCCAGCATTTT
CDR3: CASSLWETYSNQPQHF
V: TRBV5-6
D: NA
size: NA
J: TRBJ1-5

DNA: TGTGCCACCAGCCCGACTCGGGTGTCTGGGGCCAACGTCCTGACTTTC
CDR3: CATSPTRVSGANVLTF
V: TRBV15
D: NA
size: NA
J: TRBJ2-6

DNA: TGTGCCAGTAGTAACAGGGGTGGCGAGCAGTACTTC
CDR3: CASSNRGGEQYF
V: TRBV19
D: TRBD1
size: once
J: TRBJ2-7

DNA: TGCGCCAGCAGCTTGGCTTCGACAGGGGTAGGCTATGGCTACACCTTC
CDR3: CASSLASTGVGYGYTF
V: TRBV5-1
D: TRBD1
size: NA
J: TRBJ1-2

DNA: TGTGCCAGCAGACCTCCCTTTAGCGGGAGGGCCTTCGATGAGCAGTTCTTC
CDR3: CASRPPFSGRAFDEQFF
V: TRBV2
D: TRBD2
size: NA
J: TRBJ2-1

DNA: TGTGCTCGTCTACAGAAAGCCTACGAGCAGTACTTC
CDR3: CARLQKAYEQYF
V: TRBV7-4
D: NA
size: NA
J: TRBJ2-7

DNA: TGTGCCTGGATTAGCGAAGAGAGACTAGCGGGTACCTACGAGCAGTACTTC
CDR3: CAWISEERLAGTYEQYF
V: TRBV30
D: TRBD2
size: NA
J: TRBJ2-7

DNA: TGTGCCAGCAGCCCTAGGACAGGGTCCGGGGAGCTGTTTTTT
CDR3: CASSPRTGSGELFF
V: TRBV7-3
D: TRBD1
size: NA
J: TRBJ2-2

DNA: TGTGCCAGCAGTTTATATGGGGACTCGGGCACAGATACGCAGTATTTT
CDR3: CASSLYGDSGTDTQYF
V: TRBV27
D: NA
size: few
J: TRBJ2-3

DNA: TGTGCCAGCAGCTTTGGGACAGGGGGCAATGAAAAACTGTTTTTT
CDR3: CASSFGTGGNEKLFF
V: TRBV7-2
D: TRBD1
size: few
J: TRBJ1-4

DNA: TGTGCCAGCAGGGGGCCGACTAGCGGGGAGACCCAGTACTTC
CDR3: CASRGPTSGETQYF
V: TRBV7-9
D: TRBD2
size: NA
J: TRBJ2-5

DNA: TGTGCCGGCAGCCCGGGGGGCGGGGGTTCCGAGCAGTACTTC
CDR3: CAGSPGGGGSEQYF
V: TRBV7-3
D: NA
size: NA
J: TRBJ2-7

DNA: TGTGCCAGCAGCTCAAGGCCTAGCGACCGGGGAGAGACCCAGTACTTC
CDR3: CASSSRPSDRGETQYF
V: TRBV28
D: NA
size: NA
J: TRBJ2-5

DNA: TGTGCCAGCAGTCAATGGGACAGGGCCTACGAGCAGTACTTC
CDR3: CASSQWDRAYEQYF
V: TRBV27
D: TRBD1
size: NA
J: TRBJ2-7

DNA: TGTGCCAGCCAGCGGGGCACAGATACGCAGTATTTT
CDR3: CASQRGTDTQYF
V: TRBV28
D: NA
size: NA
J: TRBJ2-3

DNA: TGTGCCAGCAGTGGACAGAGGCGGTTAGAGACCCAGTACTTC
CDR3: CASSGQRRLETQYF
V: TRBV2
D: NA
size: NA
J: TRBJ2-5

DNA: TGTGCCAGTAGTTTCGTCGGGACAGGGCACTATGGCTACACCTTC
CDR3: CASSFVGTGHYGYTF
V: TRBV19
D: TRBD1
size: once
J: TRBJ1-2

DNA: TGTGCCAGCTCACCCGGTGAGGGCGGAGAGACCCAGTACTTC
CDR3: CASSPGEGGETQYF
V: TRBV18
D: NA
size: NA
J: TRBJ2-5

DNA: TGTGCCAGCAAGGAGACTAGCTACTACAATGAGCAGTTCTTC
CDR3: CASKETSYYNEQFF
V: TRBV2
D: TRBD2
size: few
J: TRBJ2-1

DNA: TGTGCCAGCAGCGTAGACGGGGGTCCCAGTCAGCCCCAGCATTTT
CDR3: CASSVDGGPSQPQHF
V: TRBV9
D: NA
size: NA
J: TRBJ1-5

DNA: TGTGCCATCAGTGAGTCTGGGAAGACAGTCGGATGGAACACCATATATTTT
CDR3: CAISESGKTVGWNTIYF
V: TRBV10-3
D: NA
size: NA
J: TRBJ1-3